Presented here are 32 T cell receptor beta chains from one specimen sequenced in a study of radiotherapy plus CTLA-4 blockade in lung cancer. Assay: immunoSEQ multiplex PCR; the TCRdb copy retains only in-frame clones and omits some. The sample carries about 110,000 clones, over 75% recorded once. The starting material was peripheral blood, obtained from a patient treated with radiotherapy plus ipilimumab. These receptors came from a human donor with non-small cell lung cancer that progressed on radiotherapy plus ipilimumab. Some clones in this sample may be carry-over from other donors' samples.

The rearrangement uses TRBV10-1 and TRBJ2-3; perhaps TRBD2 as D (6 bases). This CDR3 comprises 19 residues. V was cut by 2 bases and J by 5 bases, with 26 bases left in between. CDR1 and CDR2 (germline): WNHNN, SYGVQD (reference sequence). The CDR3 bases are TGCGCCAGCAGTGAGAGGCCCGGCTATCTAGCTGGGGGACTAGATACGCAGTATTTT. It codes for CASSERPGYLAGGLDTQYF.

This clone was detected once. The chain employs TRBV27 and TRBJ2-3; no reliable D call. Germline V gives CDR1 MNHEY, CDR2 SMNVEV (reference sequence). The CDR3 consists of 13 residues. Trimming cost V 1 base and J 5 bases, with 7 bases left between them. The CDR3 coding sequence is TGTGCCAGCAGTTTATTGACGGGAGATACGCAGTATTTT. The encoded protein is CASSLLTGDTQYF.

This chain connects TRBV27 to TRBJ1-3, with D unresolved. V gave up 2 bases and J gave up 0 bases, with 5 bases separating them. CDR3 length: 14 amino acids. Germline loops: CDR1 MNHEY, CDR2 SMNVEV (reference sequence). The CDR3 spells CASSLKGSGNTIYF. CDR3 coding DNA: TGTGCCAGCAGTTTAAAGGGCTCTGGAAACACCATATATTTT.

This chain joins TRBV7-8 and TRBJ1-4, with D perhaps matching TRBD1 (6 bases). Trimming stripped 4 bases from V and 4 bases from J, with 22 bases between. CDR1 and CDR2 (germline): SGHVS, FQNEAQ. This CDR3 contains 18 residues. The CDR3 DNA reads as TGTGCCAGCAGCTCCATTCGGGCGGGGGGCATTGTTAATGAAAAACTGTTTTTT. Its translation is CASSSIRAGGIVNEKLFF.

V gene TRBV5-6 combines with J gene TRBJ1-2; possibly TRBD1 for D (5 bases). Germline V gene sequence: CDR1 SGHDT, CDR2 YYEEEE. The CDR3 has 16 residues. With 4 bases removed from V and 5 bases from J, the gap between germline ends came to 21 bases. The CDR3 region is CASSPRQLLIRYGYTF. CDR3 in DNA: TGTGCCAGCAGCCCCAGACAGCTGTTGATTAGGTATGGCTACACCTTC. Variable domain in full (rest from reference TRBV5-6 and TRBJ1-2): DAGVTQSPTHLIKTRGQQVTLRCSPKSGHDTVSWYQQALGQGPQFIFQYYEEEERQRGNFPDRFSGHQFPNYSSELNVNALLLGDSALYLCASSPRQLLIRYGYTFGSGTRLTVV.

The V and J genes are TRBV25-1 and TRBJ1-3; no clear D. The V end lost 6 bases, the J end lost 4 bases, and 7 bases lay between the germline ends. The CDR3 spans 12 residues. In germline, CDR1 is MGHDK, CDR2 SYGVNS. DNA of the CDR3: TGTGCCAGCAGATACACAGGAAACACCATATATTTT. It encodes CASRYTGNTIYF. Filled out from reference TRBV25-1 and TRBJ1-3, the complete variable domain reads EADIYQTPRYLVIGTGKKITLECSQTMGHDKMYWYQQDPGMELHLIHYSYGVNSTEKGDLSSESTVSRIRTEHFPLTLESARPSHTSQYLCASRYTGNTIYFGEGSWLTVV.

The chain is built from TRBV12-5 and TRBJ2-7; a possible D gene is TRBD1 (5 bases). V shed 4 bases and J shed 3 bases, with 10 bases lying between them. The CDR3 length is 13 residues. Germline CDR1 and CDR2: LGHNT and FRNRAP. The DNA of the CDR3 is TGTGCTAGTGGTTCCCGACAGTACTACGAGCAGTACTTC. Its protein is CASGSRQYYEQYF.

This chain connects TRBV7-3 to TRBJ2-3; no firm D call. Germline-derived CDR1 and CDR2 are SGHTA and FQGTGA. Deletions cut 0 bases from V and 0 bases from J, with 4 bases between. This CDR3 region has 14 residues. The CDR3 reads CASSLTVSTDTQYF. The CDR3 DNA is TGTGCCAGCAGCTTAACGGTTAGCACAGATACGCAGTATTTT.

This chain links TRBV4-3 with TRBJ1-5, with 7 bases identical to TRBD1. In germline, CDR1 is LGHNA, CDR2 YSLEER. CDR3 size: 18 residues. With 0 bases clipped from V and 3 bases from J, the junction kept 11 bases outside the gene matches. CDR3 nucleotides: TGCGCCAGCAGCCAAGACGTAAACGGACAGGCCCTCAATCAGCCCCAGCATTTT. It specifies CASSQDVNGQALNQPQHF.

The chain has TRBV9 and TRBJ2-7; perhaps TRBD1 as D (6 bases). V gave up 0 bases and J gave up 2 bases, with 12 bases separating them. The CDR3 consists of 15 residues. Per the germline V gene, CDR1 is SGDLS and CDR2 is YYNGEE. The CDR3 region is CASSVADSAAYEQYF. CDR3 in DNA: TGTGCCAGCAGCGTAGCGGACAGTGCCGCCTACGAGCAGTACTTC.

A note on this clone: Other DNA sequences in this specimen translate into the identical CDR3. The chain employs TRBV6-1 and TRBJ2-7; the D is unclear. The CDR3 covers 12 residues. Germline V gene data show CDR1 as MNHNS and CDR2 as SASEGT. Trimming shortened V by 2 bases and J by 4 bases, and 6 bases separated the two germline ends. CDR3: CASSERRYEQYF. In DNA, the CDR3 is TGTGCCAGCAGTGAACGCAGGTACGAGCAGTACTTC.

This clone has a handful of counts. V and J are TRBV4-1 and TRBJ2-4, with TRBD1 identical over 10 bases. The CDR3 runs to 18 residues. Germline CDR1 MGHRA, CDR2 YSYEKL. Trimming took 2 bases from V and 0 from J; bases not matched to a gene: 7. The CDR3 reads CASSQSRQGALAKNIQYF. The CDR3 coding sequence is TGCGCCAGCAGCCAATCTCGACAGGGGGCCTTAGCCAAAAACATTCAGTACTTC.

The CDR3 region is CASSFPVQLGYTF. Written as DNA, the CDR3 is TGTGCCAGCAGTTTCCCAGTGCAGCTTGGCTACACCTTC. The chain links TRBV28 to TRBJ1-2, with D uncertain. Germline V CDR1 and CDR2: MDHEN, SYDVKM. The V end was cut by 3 bases, the J end by 7 bases, with 12 bases between. The CDR3 extends over 13 amino acids.

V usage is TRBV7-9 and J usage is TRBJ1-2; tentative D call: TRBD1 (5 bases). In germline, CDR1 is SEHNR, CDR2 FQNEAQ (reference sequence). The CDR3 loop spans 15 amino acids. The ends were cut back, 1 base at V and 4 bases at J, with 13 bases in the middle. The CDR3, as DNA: TGTGCCAGCAGCTTAGGGCAGGGCGTAACCTATGGCTACACCTTC. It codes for CASSLGQGVTYGYTF. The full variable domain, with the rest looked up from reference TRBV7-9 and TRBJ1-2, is DTGVSQNPRHKITKRGQNVTFRCDPISEHNRLYWYRQTLGQGPEFLTYFQNEAQLEKSRLLSDRFSAERPKGSFSTLEIQRTEQGDSAMYLCASSLGQGVTYGYTFGSGTRLTVV.

CDR3 nucleotide sequence: TGTGCCAGCTCACCACTCACGGGGGGGTTTAGCAATCAGCCCCAGCATTTT. Its translation: CASSPLTGGFSNQPQHF. The rearrangement links TRBV18 to TRBJ1-5; the D gene is possibly TRBD1 (5 bases). CDR1 is KGHSH, CDR2 LQKENI, per germline. The CDR3 totals 17 residues. Trimming shortened V by 1 base and J by 0 bases, and 13 bases separated the two germline ends.

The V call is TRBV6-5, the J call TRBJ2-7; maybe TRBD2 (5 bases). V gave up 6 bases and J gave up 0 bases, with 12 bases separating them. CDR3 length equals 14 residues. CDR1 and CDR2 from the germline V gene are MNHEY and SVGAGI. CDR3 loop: CASRRGPSSYEQYF. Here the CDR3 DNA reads TGTGCCAGCAGGAGAGGGCCCAGCTCCTACGAGCAGTACTTC.

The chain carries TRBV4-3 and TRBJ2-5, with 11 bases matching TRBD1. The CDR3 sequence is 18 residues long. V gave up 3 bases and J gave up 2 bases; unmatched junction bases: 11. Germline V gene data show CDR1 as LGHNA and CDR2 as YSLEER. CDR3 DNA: TGCGCCAGCAGCCACTTTATCCGGGACAGGGGGGGTCAAGAGACCCAGTACTTC. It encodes CASSHFIRDRGGQETQYF.

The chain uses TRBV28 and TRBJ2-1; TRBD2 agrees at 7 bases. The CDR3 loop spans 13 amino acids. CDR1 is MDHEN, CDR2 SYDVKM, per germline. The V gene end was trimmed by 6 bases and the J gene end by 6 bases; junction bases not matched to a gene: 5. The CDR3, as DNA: TGTGCCAGCAGGACTAGCTGGGGCAATGAGCAGTTCTTC. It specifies CASRTSWGNEQFF.

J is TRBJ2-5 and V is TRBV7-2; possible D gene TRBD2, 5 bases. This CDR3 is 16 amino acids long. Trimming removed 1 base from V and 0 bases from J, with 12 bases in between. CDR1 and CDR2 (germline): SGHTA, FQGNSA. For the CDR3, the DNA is TGTGCCAGCAGCTTAGTGAGCGGCCAGTACCAAGAGACCCAGTACTTC. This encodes CASSLVSGQYQETQYF. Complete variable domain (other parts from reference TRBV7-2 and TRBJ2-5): GAGVSQSPSNKVTEKGKDVELRCDPISGHTALYWYRQSLGQGLEFLIYFQGNSAPDKSGLPSDRFSAERTGGSVSTLTIQRTQQEDSAVYLCASSLVSGQYQETQYFGPGTRLLVL.

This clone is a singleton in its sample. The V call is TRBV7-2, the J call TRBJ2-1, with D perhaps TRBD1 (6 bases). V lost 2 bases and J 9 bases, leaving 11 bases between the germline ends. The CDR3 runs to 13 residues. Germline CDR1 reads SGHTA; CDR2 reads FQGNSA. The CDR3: CASSLKGGAEQFF. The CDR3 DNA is TGTGCCAGCAGCTTAAAAGGGGGTGCTGAGCAGTTCTTC.

CDR3 sequence (DNA): TGTGCCAGCAGCGAGGCCCATCGGGGAGGGGATACGCAGTATTTT. Translation: CASSEAHRGGDTQYF. The chain joins TRBV7-2 to TRBJ2-3, with 7 bases lining up with TRBD2. This CDR3 spans 15 amino acids. V was clipped by 5 bases and J by 6 bases; unmatched bases: 11. Germline CDR1 is SGHTA and CDR2 is FQGNSA. The entire variable domain, with the rest obtained from reference TRBV7-2 and TRBJ2-3, is as follows: GAGVSQSPSNKVTEKGKDVELRCDPISGHTALYWYRQSLGQGLEFLIYFQGNSAPDKSGLPSDRFSAERTGGSVSTLTIQRTQQEDSAVYLCASSEAHRGGDTQYFGPGTRLTVL.

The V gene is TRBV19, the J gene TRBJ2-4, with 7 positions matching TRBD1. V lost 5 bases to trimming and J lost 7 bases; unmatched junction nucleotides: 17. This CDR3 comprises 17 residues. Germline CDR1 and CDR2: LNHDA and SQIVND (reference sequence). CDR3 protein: CASSPRRRQGVENIQYF. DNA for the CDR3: TGTGCCAGTAGTCCTCGGAGGCGGCAGGGGGTGGAGAACATTCAGTACTTC.

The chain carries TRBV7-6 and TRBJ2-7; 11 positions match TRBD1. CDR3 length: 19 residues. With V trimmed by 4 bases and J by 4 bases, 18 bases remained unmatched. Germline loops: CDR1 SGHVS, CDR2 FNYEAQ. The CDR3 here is CASSSRARTGGPVGYEQYF. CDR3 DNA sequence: TGTGCCAGCAGCTCCCGGGCCCGGACAGGGGGCCCCGTGGGATACGAGCAGTACTTC.

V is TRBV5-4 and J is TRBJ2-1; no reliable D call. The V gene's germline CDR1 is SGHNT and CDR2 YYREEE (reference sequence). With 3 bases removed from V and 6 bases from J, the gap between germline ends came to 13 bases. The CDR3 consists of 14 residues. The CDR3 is CASSSTSSVNEQFF. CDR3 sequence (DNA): TGTGCCAGCAGCTCAACATCGAGTGTCAATGAGCAGTTCTTC.

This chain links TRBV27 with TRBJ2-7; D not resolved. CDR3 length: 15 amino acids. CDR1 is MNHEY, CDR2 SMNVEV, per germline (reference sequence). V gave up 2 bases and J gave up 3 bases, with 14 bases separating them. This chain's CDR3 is CASSLVAPINYEQYF. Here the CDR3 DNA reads TGTGCCAGCAGTTTAGTAGCCCCAATAAACTACGAGCAGTACTTC.

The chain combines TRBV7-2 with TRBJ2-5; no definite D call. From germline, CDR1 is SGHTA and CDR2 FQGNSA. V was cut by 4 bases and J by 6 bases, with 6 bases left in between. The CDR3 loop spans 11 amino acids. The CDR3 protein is CASSSPQTQYF. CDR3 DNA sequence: TGTGCCAGCAGCTCCCCACAGACCCAGTACTTC.

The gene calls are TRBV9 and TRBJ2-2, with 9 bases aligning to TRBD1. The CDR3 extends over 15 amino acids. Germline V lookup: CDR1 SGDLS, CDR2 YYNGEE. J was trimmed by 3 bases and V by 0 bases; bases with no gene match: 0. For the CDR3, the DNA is TGTGCCAGCAGCGTAGGGGACAGGGACACCGGGGAGCTGTTTTTT. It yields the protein CASSVGDRDTGELFF.

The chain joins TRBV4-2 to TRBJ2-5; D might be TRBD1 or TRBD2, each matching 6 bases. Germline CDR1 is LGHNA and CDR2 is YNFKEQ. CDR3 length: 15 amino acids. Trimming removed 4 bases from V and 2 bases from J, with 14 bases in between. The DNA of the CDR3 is TGTGCCAGCAGCCCCGAAGGGGGGAGGCAAGAGACCCAGTACTTC. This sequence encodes CASSPEGGRQETQYF.

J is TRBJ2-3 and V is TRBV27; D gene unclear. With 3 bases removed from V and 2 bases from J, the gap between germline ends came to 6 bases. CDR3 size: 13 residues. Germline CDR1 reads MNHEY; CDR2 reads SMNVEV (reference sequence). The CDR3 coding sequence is TGTGCCAGCAGTTTCCGGGTCACAGATACGCAGTATTTT. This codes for CASSFRVTDTQYF.

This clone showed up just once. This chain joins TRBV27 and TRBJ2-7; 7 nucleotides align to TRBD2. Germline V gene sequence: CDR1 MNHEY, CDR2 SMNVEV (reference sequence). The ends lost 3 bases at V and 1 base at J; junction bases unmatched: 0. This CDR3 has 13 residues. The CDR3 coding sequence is TGTGCCAGCAGTTTCGGGGGGTCCTACGAGCAGTACTTC. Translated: CASSFGGSYEQYF.

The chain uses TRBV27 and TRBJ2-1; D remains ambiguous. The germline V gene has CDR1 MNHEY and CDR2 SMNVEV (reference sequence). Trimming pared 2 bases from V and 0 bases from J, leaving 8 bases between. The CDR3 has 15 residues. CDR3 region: CASSLAVHSYNEQFF. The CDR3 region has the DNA TGTGCCAGCAGTTTAGCGGTGCACTCCTACAATGAGCAGTTCTTC.

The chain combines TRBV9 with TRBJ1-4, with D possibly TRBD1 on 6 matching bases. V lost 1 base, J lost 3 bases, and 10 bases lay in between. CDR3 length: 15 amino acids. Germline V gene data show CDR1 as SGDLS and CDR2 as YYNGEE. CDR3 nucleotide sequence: TGTGCCAGCAGCGTATTGACAGGCGCTAATGAAAAACTGTTTTTT. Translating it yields CASSVLTGANEKLFF.